The text below deals with one T cell receptor (beta chain). The antigen remains unidentified. These data belong to a study of T cells after yellow fever vaccination. Study at large: Some fractions had low cell numbers, and these were prepared with SMART-Seq v4 Ultra Low Input.

Study outcomes and limitations: Primary-vaccination clones mostly resurfaced post-booster (roughly 97% CD4, more than 80% CD8). Of the clonotypes, a small share occurred in both CD4 and CD8 compartments.

V was shortened by 4 bases and J by 5 bases, with 14 bases between the two germline ends. This CDR3 has 14 amino acids. Germline lookup yields CDR1 MGHRA and CDR2 YSYEKL. TCR cDNA, made by 5'RACE template switching, carried an added universal primer site and UMIs. TCRdb analysed the 5' RACE reads with MiXCR anew, one entry per CDR3 protein. The sample lists approximately 510,000 distinct CDR3 sequences; 21% were seen once. This TCR was recovered from a man aged 18 to 30 who received the YFV17D yellow fever vaccine. The V call is TRBV4-1, the J call TRBJ2-5; TRBD1 or TRBD2 may be the D gene (6 bases each). Source: PBMCs, taken about 20 days after the first yellow fever vaccination. CDR3 loop: CASSLDGGGETQYF. The CDR3 DNA reads TGCGCCAGCAGCCTCGACGGGGGCGGGGAGACCCAGTACTTC.